The 10 T cell receptor beta chains below were found in one sample sequenced in a study of blood T cells in healthy people across ages. The second PCR ran about 7 to 12 cycles with a sample-barcoded 5' primer and J-beta primers. MiXCR, applied by TCRdb to the 5' RACE reads, yields one record per CDR3 protein. The sample comprises around 750,000 distinct CDR3 sequences, roughly 50% of which are singletons, and 41% rests with the top ten. Sample: blood. The receptors stem from an elderly man in good health.

This chain connects TRBV7-2 to TRBJ2-4, with D unclear. The J call is doubtful: the DNA matches TRBJ2-7 better. Germline CDR1 SGHTA, CDR2 FQGNSA. The length of the CDR3 is 13 residues. The CDR3 nucleotides read TGTGCCAGCAGCGTCAGCCCTTTTATCGAGCAGTACTTC. It yields the protein CASSVSPFIEQYF.

The chain carries TRBV29-1 and TRBJ2-7; D remains ambiguous. The CDR3 runs 11 residues. Germline V gives CDR1 SQVTM, CDR2 ANQGSEA. V gave up 7 bases and J gave up 6 bases, with 13 bases separating them. CDR3 sequence reads: CSASQPGEQYF. CDR3 nucleotide sequence: TGCAGCGCTTCCCAACCGGGCGAGCAGTACTTC.

The V gene is TRBV27, the J gene TRBJ1-6; TRBD1 aligns across 7 bases. In germline, CDR1 is MNHEY, CDR2 SMNVEV (reference sequence). CDR3 length equals 14 residues. V gave up 5 bases and J gave up 10 bases; unmatched junction bases: 8. This CDR3 reads CASSPQTGDSPLHF. The CDR3 coding sequence is TGTGCCAGCAGTCCGCAAACAGGGGACTCACCCCTCCACTTT.

This clonotype appeared a few times. The J gene is TRBJ1-5, the V gene TRBV3-1, with D possibly TRBD1 on 5 matching bases. There are 13 residues in the CDR3. Trimming pared 1 base from V and 4 bases from J, leaving 5 bases between. Looked up from germline, CDR1 is LGHDT and CDR2 is YNNKEL (reference sequence). The CDR3 coding sequence is TGTGCCAGCAGCCAAGCAGGGAATCAGCCCCAGCATTTT. The encoded protein is CASSQAGNQPQHF.

V gene TRBV12-3 or TRBV12-4 combines with J gene TRBJ2-1, with 7 bases fitting TRBD2. The CDR3 is 15 amino acids. The junction had 6 bases not matched to a gene; V was cut back by 2 bases and J by 5 bases. CDR3 residues: CASSLKGGPNNEQFF. CDR3 DNA: TGTGCCAGCAGTTTAAAGGGAGGGCCTAACAATGAGCAGTTCTTC.

The chain is built from TRBV3-1 and TRBJ1-6; D ambiguous. Looked up from germline, CDR1 is LGHDT and CDR2 is YNNKEL (reference sequence). V was pared by 6 bases and J by 8 bases, with 17 bases between. This CDR3 has 15 amino acids. In DNA form, the CDR3 reads TGTGCCAGCAGGCTCTCTCGGGGATCGGATTCACCCCTCCACTTT. Protein: CASRLSRGSDSPLHF.

The gene calls are TRBV12-5 and TRBJ2-4; D gene ambiguous. V dropped 5 bases and J dropped 7 bases, with 18 bases sitting between them. Per the germline V gene, CDR1 is LGHNT and CDR2 is FRNRAP. The CDR3 length is 15 residues. This chain's CDR3 is CASGPSRPRSNIQYF. The CDR3 DNA reads as TGTGCTAGTGGTCCCAGTCGGCCTAGAAGCAACATTCAGTACTTC.

V and J are TRBV6-5 and TRBJ2-7; maybe TRBD2 (5 bases). This CDR3 is built from 15 residues. Germline V gene data show CDR1 as MNHEY and CDR2 as SVGAGI. V lost 0 bases to trimming and J lost 3 bases, with 12 bases between them. The CDR3 coding sequence is TGTGCCAGCAGTTACTCGATGACCGGACTCTACGAGCAGTACTTC. Amino acids: CASSYSMTGLYEQYF.

In its sample, this clonotype was seen a few times. A read error may account for a junction end that differs from germline. The chain carries TRBV11-3 and TRBJ2-1; D possibly corresponds to TRBD2 (5 bases). The CDR3 totals 12 residues. CDR1 is SGHNT, CDR2 YENEEA, per germline. DNA for the CDR3: TGCGCCAGCAGCTTGGACGGGGATGAGCAGTTCTTC. It is translated as CASSLDGDEQFF. Drawing the rest from reference TRBV11-3 and TRBJ2-1, the complete variable domain is EAGVVQSPRYKIIEKKQPVAFWCNPISGHNTLYWYLQNLGQGPELLIRYENEEAVDDSQLPKDRFSAERLKGVDSTLKIQPAELGDSAVYLCASSLDGDEQFFGPGTRLTVL.

This clonotype was seen a single time. The chain recombines TRBV5-1 with TRBJ2-1, with TRBD2 matching 13 bases. CDR3 size: 16 residues. J lost 7 bases, V lost 0 bases, and 4 bases had no gene match. Germline lookup yields CDR1 SGHRS and CDR2 YFSETQ. Here the CDR3 DNA reads TGCGCCAGCAGCTTGGAAGGACTAGCGGGAGCTAATGAGCAGTTCTTC. Translated, it gives CASSLEGLAGANEQFF.